This T cell receptor beta chain was identified during a study of blood T cells in healthy people across ages (dated by TCRdb to the mid-2010s). Turning to the overall study: In model experiments, template switching captured about one uniquely barcoded TCR beta cDNA molecule for every two T cells. Using deep sequencing normalized with unique cDNA molecular identifiers, the study measured how TCR beta repertoire diversity changes with age. The donors were split into four age groups: young (average 16 years), middle-aged (roughly 39), aged (approximately 60) and long-lived (about 74). To avoid experimental bias, donors of different ages were spread randomly across the sequencing lanes. Two additional independent replicas of 1 million unique cDNA reads from the same blood draw were analyzed for two donors (one aged 18 to 30 and one aged 80 or older). Paper-wide results and their limitations: As age increased, observed TCR beta diversity per million T cells dropped in a roughly linear way, and a significant reduction was already evident by age 40. Bulk unsorted PBMC profiling prevented conclusive comparison of naive and antigen-experienced compartments. A strong correlation was found between observed TCR beta diversity and the percentage of naive T cells measured by flow cytometry. Because the CMV infection status of the donors was unknown, age-related changes in expanded clonotypes may potentially have been confounded. The long-lived group showed more naive CD4+ T cells, fewer expanded clones and increased TCR diversity than the aged group, suggesting age selection. Estimates of total diversity from one million sequenced T cells were regarded as lower bounds and underestimates.

Library prep was done by 5' RACE. TCRdb records Illumina HiSeq 2500 as the sequencer. A second PCR of about 7 to 12 cycles was run with a J-beta primer mix and a sample-barcoded 5' primer. A unique molecular identifier was introduced onto each TCR beta cDNA molecule by a template-switch 5' adaptor carrying 12 random nucleotides. At least 2.5 million CDR3-containing paired-end reads were obtained from each sample. First-strand cDNA was synthesized from all RNA with the Mint cDNA synthesis kit, primed by a TRBC-specific oligonucleotide. After uracil-DNA glycosylase treatment, a first 18-cycle PCR used universal primers M1SS and BC2_uni_R on all cDNA. The study's processing was this. For normalization, 1 million high-quality reads were randomly selected from each sample, with every read carrying a distinct molecular identifier. Instead of being binned into consensus sequences, reads that shared molecular identifiers were thrown out. MiTCR, with a Q25 quality threshold and the strictest error-elimination algorithm, was used for CDR3 identification, clonotype clustering and error correction. Lower-bound total TCR beta diversity was estimated with a nonparametric unseen species model using Euler transformation. TCRdb itself trimmed the public reads at Q25 with fastp, ran MiXCR and retained productive beta chains. Rows are combined by CDR3 protein, so each entry shows the most common genes and DNA. TCRdb's processing, not the authors' own work, is the source of the V and J calls. The sample includes approximately 680,000 distinct CDR3 sequences, with around 32% observed a single time. The ten largest clonotypes hold approximately 15% of the sample.

Relative to germline, V is 0 bases shorter and J is 6 bases shorter, with 12 bases between their ends. The germline V gene (reference sequence) provides CDR1 SEHNR and CDR2 FQNEAQ. From its cysteine to its phenylalanine, the CDR3 spans 16 amino acids. Only the CDR3 DNA is retained, 48 bases long and in frame from the first base. Concerning this clonotype: No cognate antigen has been identified for it. Per-base qualities were not stored, and no clone one base away is much larger.

Donors were around 37 systemically healthy Caucasian individuals from Russia aged 6 to 90 years. Roughly 10 milliliters of peripheral blood were drawn from each donor into EDTA-treated Vacutainer tubes. PBMCs were isolated by Ficoll-Paque density-gradient centrifugation, with at least 7 million obtained per sample. Total RNA, at least 6 micrograms per sample, was extracted from PBMCs with Trizol reagent. For every donor, flow cytometry on a PBMC aliquot measured the percentage of naive CD45RAhigh/CD27high T cells. This receptor was obtained from a woman aged 80 or over in good health. Donor details come from another sample of the same person, matched by shared clones. Material for sequencing was blood. The chain is encoded by TRBV7-9 joined to TRBJ2-6; the D gene is perhaps TRBD2, on 6 matching bases. In nucleotides, the sequence is TGTGCCAGCAGCTTAGCGCGGGGTACAGAGGCCAACGTCCTGACTTTC. Its coded protein is CASSLARGTEANVLTF.